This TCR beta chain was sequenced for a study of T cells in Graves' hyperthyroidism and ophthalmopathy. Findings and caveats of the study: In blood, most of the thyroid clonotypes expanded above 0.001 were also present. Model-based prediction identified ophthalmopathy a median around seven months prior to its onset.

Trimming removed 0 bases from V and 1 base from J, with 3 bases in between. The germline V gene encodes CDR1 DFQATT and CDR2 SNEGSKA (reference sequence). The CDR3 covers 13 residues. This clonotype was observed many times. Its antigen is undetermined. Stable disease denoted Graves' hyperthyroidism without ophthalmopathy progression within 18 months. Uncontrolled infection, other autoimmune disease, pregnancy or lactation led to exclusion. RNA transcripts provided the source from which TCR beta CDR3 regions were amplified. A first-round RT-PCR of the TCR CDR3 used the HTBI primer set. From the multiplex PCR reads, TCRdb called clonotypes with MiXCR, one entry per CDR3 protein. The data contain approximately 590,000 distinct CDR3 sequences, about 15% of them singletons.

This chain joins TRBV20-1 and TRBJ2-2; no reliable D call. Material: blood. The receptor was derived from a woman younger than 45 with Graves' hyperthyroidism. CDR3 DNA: TGCAGTGCTAGAGATGGGAACACCGGGGAGCTGTTTTTT. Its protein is CSARDGNTGELFF.